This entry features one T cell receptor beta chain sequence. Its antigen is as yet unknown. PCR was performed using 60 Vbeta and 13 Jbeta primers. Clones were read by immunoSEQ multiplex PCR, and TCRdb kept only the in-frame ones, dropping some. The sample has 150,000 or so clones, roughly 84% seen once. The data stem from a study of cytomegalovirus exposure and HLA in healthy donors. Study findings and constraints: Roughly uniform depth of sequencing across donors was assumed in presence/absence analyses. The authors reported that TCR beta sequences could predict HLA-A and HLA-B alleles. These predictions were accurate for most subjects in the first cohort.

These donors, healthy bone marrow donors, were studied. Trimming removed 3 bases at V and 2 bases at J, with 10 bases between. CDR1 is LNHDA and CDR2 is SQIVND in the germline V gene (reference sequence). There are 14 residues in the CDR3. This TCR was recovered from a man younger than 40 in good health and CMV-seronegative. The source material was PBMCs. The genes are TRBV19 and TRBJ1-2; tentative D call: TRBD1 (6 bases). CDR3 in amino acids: CASSITGKNYGYTF. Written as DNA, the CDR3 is TGTGCCAGTAGTATCACAGGGAAAAACTATGGCTACACCTTC.